The 7 T cell receptor beta chains listed next were all sequenced from one sample in a study of blood T cell repertoires in COVID-19. Assay: immunoSEQ multiplex PCR; the TCRdb copy retains only in-frame clones and omits some. The sample carries 200,000 to 250,000 clones, roughly 88% recorded once. The sequencing sample was made of peripheral blood. The receptors shown here come from a woman aged 25 to 39 with COVID-19, enrolled during active disease.

The V gene is TRBV7-8, the J gene TRBJ2-5; a weak D match, TRBD1 (6 bases). CDR3 size: 15 residues. V gave up 5 bases and J gave up 0 bases, with 13 bases separating them. CDR1 is SGHVS, CDR2 FQNEAQ, per germline. The CDR3 loop reads CASSPIDRYQETQYF. CDR3 nucleotide sequence: TGTGCCAGCAGCCCGATCGACAGGTACCAAGAGACCCAGTACTTC.

The genes are TRBV10-3 and TRBJ2-3; TRBD1 aligns across 9 bases. Per germline, CDR1 ENHRY and CDR2 SYGVKD. The CDR3 has 15 amino acids. J was trimmed by 3 bases and V by 5 bases; bases with no gene match: 6. Here the CDR3 reads CAISNPGQGTDTQYF. The CDR3 DNA reads as TGTGCCATCAGTAACCCGGGACAGGGAACAGATACGCAGTATTTT.

The rearrangement joins TRBV28 to TRBJ1-4; possibly TRBD1 for D (5 bases). Germline CDR1 and CDR2: MDHEN and SYDVKM. The CDR3 is made up of 14 amino acids. Trimming took 4 bases from V and 3 from J, leaving 9 bases between them. This chain's CDR3 is CASSSDSPNEKLFF. The CDR3 bases are TGTGCCAGCAGTTCCGACAGTCCTAATGAAAAACTGTTTTTT.

This sequence joins TRBV14 and TRBJ1-2; D is ambiguous. The CDR3 contains 14 residues. CDR1 SGHDN and CDR2 FVKESK come from the germline V gene. Between the trimmed V and J ends, which lost 0 bases and 8 bases, there was a span of 13 bases. The CDR3: CASSQDPAEGGYTF. The CDR3 DNA is TGTGCCAGCAGCCAAGATCCGGCAGAGGGAGGCTACACCTTC.

J is TRBJ2-2 and V is TRBV27, with no clear D. The length of the CDR3 is 13 residues. CDR1 and CDR2 (germline): MNHEY, SMNVEV (reference sequence). V dropped 4 bases and J dropped 6 bases, with 9 bases sitting between them. CDR3 region: CASSWADSGELFF. In nucleotides, the CDR3 is TGTGCCAGCAGTTGGGCTGATTCCGGGGAGCTGTTTTTT.

The V and J genes are TRBV11-2 and TRBJ2-1, with D perhaps TRBD1 (5 bases). The CDR3 has 15 amino acids. V was cut by 0 bases and J by 1 base, with 7 bases left in between. Germline V CDR1 and CDR2: SGHAT, FQNNGV. CDR3 nucleotides: TGTGCCAGCAGCTTAGAAAAGGGGTCCTACAATGAGCAGTTCTTC. Translated: CASSLEKGSYNEQFF.

There are a few counts of this clone. The chain employs TRBV7-9 and TRBJ1-1; D remains unclear. The CDR3 covers 13 residues. Germline lookup yields CDR1 SEHNR and CDR2 FQNEAQ (reference sequence). Deletions cut 5 bases from V and 1 base from J, with 8 bases between. The CDR3 DNA follows: TGTGCCAGCAGCCCAACACAGAACACTGAAGCTTTCTTT. Protein product: CASSPTQNTEAFF.